The clone carrying this T cell receptor beta chain was seen at least ten times. Its antigen is undetermined. J gave up 8 bases and V 8 bases, and 5 bases lay outside the gene matches. This CDR3 spans 14 amino acids. Germline CDR1 reads SNHLY; CDR2 reads FYNNEI. TCR beta CDR3 regions were amplified from RNA transcripts. HTBI primers were used for first-round RT-PCR of the TCR CDR3. MiXCR was run by TCRdb on the multiplex PCR reads, yielding one entry per CDR3 protein. The sample holds approximately 640,000 distinct CDR3 sequences, 15% to 20% seen once. The data originate from a study of T cells in Graves' hyperthyroidism and ophthalmopathy. Patients were excluded because of uncontrolled infection, other autoimmune disease, pregnancy or lactation. The study's findings and limits: Before onset, by a median of about seven months, the model predicted ophthalmopathy.

This chain joins TRBV2 and TRBJ2-1; TRBD2 matches at 14 bases. The TCR originated in a woman in her 30s with Graves' hyperthyroidism. The source material was blood. CDR3 sequence: CASVGTSGRDEQFF. CDR3 DNA: TGTGCCAGCGTGGGGACTAGCGGGAGAGATGAGCAGTTCTTC.